This entry lists 14 T cell receptor beta chains sequenced from one sample in a study of blood T cell repertoires in COVID-19. Clones were sequenced by immunoSEQ multiplex PCR, and TCRdb holds only the in-frame ones, with some missing. The table lists 130,000 or so clones, around 89% of them singletons, with under 4.5% in the top ten. Material: peripheral blood. These receptors were obtained from a man aged 55 to 69 with COVID-19, enrolled during active disease.

This chain links TRBV5-4 with TRBJ1-3; the D is unclear. Trimming shortened V by 4 bases and J by 0 bases, and 14 bases separated the two germline ends. Germline loops: CDR1 SGHNT, CDR2 YYREEE (reference sequence). The CDR3 contains 16 residues. CDR3 coding DNA: TGTGCCAGCAGCCCTCGGGATGCCAGCTCTGGAAACACCATATATTTT. Translating it yields CASSPRDASSGNTIYF.

The chain is built from TRBV29-1 and TRBJ1-2, with TRBD1 as a possible D gene (6 bases). CDR3 length equals 14 residues. CDR1 is SQVTM, CDR2 ANQGSEA, per germline. Trimming took 4 bases from V and 8 from J, leaving 20 bases between them. For the CDR3, the DNA is TGCAGCGTTGTTGGGGCAGGGGAGAGGGGAGGCTACACCTTC. Translating gives CSVVGAGERGGYTF.

The chain combines TRBV29-1 with TRBJ1-4, with a tentative D call TRBD1 (5 bases). Germline V gene data show CDR1 as SQVTM and CDR2 as ANQGSEA. Between the trimmed V and J ends, which lost 4 bases and 7 bases, there was a span of 13 bases. The CDR3 is 13 residues long. CDR3 bases: TGCAGCGTTGTTGTCCAGGGAGGTGAAAAACTGTTTTTT. This gives the protein CSVVVQGGEKLFF.

The V gene is TRBV7-2, the J gene TRBJ1-5, with 7 bases that match TRBD1. J was trimmed by 4 bases and V by 3 bases; bases with no gene match: 9. Germline CDR1 is SGHTA and CDR2 is FQGNSA. The CDR3 has 16 residues. The CDR3 sequence is CASSFLKGQPNQPQHF. The CDR3, as DNA: TGTGCCAGCAGCTTCCTAAAGGGACAGCCGAATCAGCCCCAGCATTTT.

A few counts support this clone. This sequence joins TRBV19 and TRBJ2-4; D gene unclear. Germline V gene sequence: CDR1 LNHDA, CDR2 SQIVND (reference sequence). CDR3 length: 13 residues. Trimming removed 5 bases at V and 0 bases at J, with 5 bases between. CDR3 DNA sequence: TGTGCCAGTAGTCCCCAAGCCAAAAACATTCAGTACTTC. Protein: CASSPQAKNIQYF.

The chain couples TRBV30 to TRBJ1-6; TRBD1 might be the D (5 bases). In germline, CDR1 is GTSNPN, CDR2 SVGIG (reference sequence). V was shortened by 3 bases and J by 10 bases, with 13 bases between the two germline ends. The CDR3 sequence is 13 residues long. The chain's CDR3 is CAWSNAGTSPLHF. CDR3 sequence (DNA): TGTGCCTGGAGCAACGCGGGGACCTCACCCCTCCACTTT.

The rearrangement links TRBV5-1 to TRBJ2-3, with D perhaps TRBD2 (6 bases). V shed 2 bases and J shed 2 bases, with 12 bases lying between them. The germline V gene encodes CDR1 SGHRS and CDR2 YFSETQ. The CDR3 length is 15 residues. CDR3 sequence reads: CASSFMTGDTDTQYF. The CDR3 nucleotides read TGCGCCAGCAGCTTCATGACGGGGGACACAGATACGCAGTATTTT. Based on the CDR3 plus reference TRBV5-1 and TRBJ2-3, the full variable domain is KAGVTQTPRYLIKTRGQQVTLSCSPISGHRSVSWYQQTPGQGLQFLFEYFSETQRNKGNFPGRFSGRQFSNSRSEMNVSTLELGDSALYLCASSFMTGDTDTQYFGPGTRLTVL.

J is TRBJ1-5 and V is TRBV28, with D tentatively TRBD1 (6 bases). Germline assignment: CDR1 MDHEN and CDR2 SYDVKM. The CDR3 is 14 residues long. V was trimmed by 7 bases and J by 5 bases, leaving 15 bases between them. The CDR3 nucleotides are TGTGCCAGCACTTCAGGGGCTGAGCATCAGCCCCAGCATTTT. It yields the protein CASTSGAEHQPQHF.

This clone was recorded a few times. The V call is TRBV15, the J call TRBJ2-1, with D possibly matching TRBD2 (5 bases). Germline loops: CDR1 LNHNV, CDR2 YYDKDF (reference sequence). The CDR3 loop spans 13 amino acids. V lost 0 bases and J lost 8, with 8 bases in between. The CDR3 protein is CATSRDLAHEQFF. Here the CDR3 DNA reads TGTGCCACCAGCAGAGATCTAGCACATGAGCAGTTCTTC.

This rearrangement joins TRBV5-4 to TRBJ1-6; D gene unclear. The CDR3 has 16 residues. V gave up 0 bases and J gave up 2 bases, with 9 bases separating them. Germline lookup yields CDR1 SGHNT and CDR2 YYREEE (reference sequence). The CDR3 coding sequence is TGTGCCAGCAGCTTGGACGTAGCTACCTATAATTCACCCCTCCACTTT. This translates into CASSLDVATYNSPLHF.

The chain carries TRBV7-9 and TRBJ1-6; possibly TRBD1 for D (5 bases). This CDR3 is built from 16 residues. Germline CDR1 reads SEHNR; CDR2 reads FQNEAQ (reference sequence). V was shortened by 1 base and J by 0 bases, with 7 bases between the two germline ends. CDR3 residues: CASSLDQGSYNSPLHF. As DNA, the CDR3 is TGTGCCAGCAGCTTAGATCAGGGCTCCTATAATTCACCCCTCCACTTT.

J is TRBJ1-5 and V is TRBV12-3 or TRBV12-4; D call uncertain. V lost 7 bases, J lost 5 bases, and 12 bases lay in between. The CDR3 sequence is 13 residues long. The CDR3 region is CASNTEGDQPQHF. The CDR3 DNA is TGTGCCAGCAATACGGAGGGAGATCAGCCCCAGCATTTT.

J is TRBJ1-1 and V is TRBV4-1; 8 positions match TRBD1. The junction had 10 bases not matched to a gene; V was cut back by 5 bases and J by 11 bases. Germline lookup yields CDR1 MGHRA and CDR2 YSYEKL. The CDR3 totals 13 residues. The DNA of the CDR3 is TGCGCCAGCAGCAAAAGACAGGGGATCGGGGCTTTCTTT. Translating gives CASSKRQGIGAFF.

The chain combines TRBV27 with TRBJ1-2; 9 nucleotides align to TRBD1. Germline V CDR1 and CDR2: MNHEY, SMNVEV (reference sequence). The CDR3 is 14 amino acids. V lost 5 bases and J lost 6; bases outside the gene matches: 7. CDR3 loop: CASSIRQGEDGYTF. CDR3 nucleotide sequence: TGTGCCAGCAGTATTCGACAGGGGGAGGATGGCTACACCTTC.